These 26 T cell receptor beta chains came from one sample sequenced in a study of blood T cell repertoires in COVID-19. Method: immunoSEQ multiplex PCR; TCRdb's copy keeps in-frame clones and lacks some. In the table there are about 250,000 clones, about 87% of which are singletons. Sequenced material: PBMCs or T cells enriched from blood (not recorded which). All receptors derive from a woman in her forties or fifties who had recovered from COVID-19.

There are a few counts of this clone. The chain joins TRBV9 to TRBJ1-6, with no clear D. The germline gives CDR1 SGDLS, CDR2 YYNGEE. The CDR3 extends over 13 amino acids. V lost 0 bases to trimming and J lost 6 bases, with 4 bases between them. The CDR3 nucleotides are TGTGCCAGCAGCGTAGAGAGTAATTCACCCCTCCACTTT. Translated: CASSVESNSPLHF.

The chain has TRBV28 and TRBJ2-7, with 14 bases aligning to TRBD2. Germline loops: CDR1 MDHEN, CDR2 SYDVKM. J was trimmed by 1 base and V by 3 bases; bases with no gene match: 14. The CDR3 has 20 amino acids. CDR3 amino acids: CASSFRALGLAGGDSYEQYF. For the CDR3, the DNA is TGTGCCAGCAGTTTCAGAGCTTTAGGACTAGCGGGGGGAGATTCCTACGAGCAGTACTTC.

The chain joins TRBV7-2 to TRBJ1-5, with 7 bases matching TRBD1. Germline assignment: CDR1 SGHTA and CDR2 FQGNSA. The CDR3 covers 13 residues. V lost 1 base, J lost 10 bases, and 4 bases stayed unmatched. The CDR3 is CASSLGQGDPQHF. In DNA, the CDR3 is TGTGCCAGCAGCTTAGGACAGGGTGATCCCCAGCATTTT.

This chain connects TRBV28 to TRBJ2-7; 13 nucleotides line up with TRBD2. The CDR3 spans 17 residues. J lost 5 bases, V lost 3 bases, and 10 bases had no gene match. Germline loops: CDR1 MDHEN, CDR2 SYDVKM. CDR3 DNA: TGTGCCAGCAGTTTCCGGACTAGCGGGAGTTGGAAGAACGAGCAGTACTTC. Amino acid sequence: CASSFRTSGSWKNEQYF.

The chain is built from TRBV29-1 and TRBJ2-7; D remains unclear. The ends were cut back, 4 bases at V and 5 bases at J, with 6 bases in the middle. The V gene's germline CDR1 is SQVTM and CDR2 ANQGSEA. There are 10 residues in the CDR3. The CDR3 DNA reads as TGCAGCGTTGCACACAACGAGCAGTACTTC. It codes for CSVAHNEQYF.

The CDR3 sequence: CASSLIAGGTQQYF. The CDR3, as DNA: TGTGCCAGCAGCTTAATAGCGGGAGGGACCCAGCAGTATTTT. This chain connects TRBV11-2 to TRBJ2-3; 11 nucleotides line up with TRBD2. CDR1 is SGHAT, CDR2 FQNNGV, per germline. The J segment lost 11 bases and the V segment lost 2 bases, leaving 6 bases of the junction unmatched. This CDR3 has 14 residues.

The rearrangement uses TRBV18 and TRBJ1-2; 11 positions match TRBD1. This CDR3 is 14 amino acids long. After removal of 3 bases from V and 8 bases from J, the junction contained 5 bases not matched to a gene. Germline values: CDR1 KGHSH, CDR2 LQKENI. For the CDR3, the DNA is TGTGCCAGCTCACCGGACAGGGGGCTTCAAGGCTACACCTTC. It yields the protein CASSPDRGLQGYTF.

This chain links TRBV7-8 with TRBJ1-1; D remains unclear. The germline V gene has CDR1 SGHVS and CDR2 FQNEAQ. V lost 6 bases to trimming and J lost 0 bases, with 14 bases between them. The CDR3 totals 15 residues. CDR3 loop: CASRTTPPMNTEAFF. The CDR3 DNA reads as TGTGCCAGCAGAACCACTCCGCCGATGAACACTGAAGCTTTCTTT. Combining the CDR3 with reference TRBV7-8 and TRBJ1-1 gives the whole variable domain GAGVSQSPRYKVAKRGQDVALRCDPISGHVSLFWYQQALGQGPEFLTYFQNEAQLDKSGLPSDRFFAERPEGSVSTLKIQRTQQEDSAVYLCASRTTPPMNTEAFFGQGTRLTVV.

V gene TRBV27 combines with J gene TRBJ2-2, with D hard to call. The CDR3 sequence is 12 residues long. With 4 bases removed from V and 6 bases from J, the gap between germline ends came to 6 bases. CDR1 and CDR2 (germline): MNHEY, SMNVEV (reference sequence). CDR3 sequence: CASSSQAGELFF. The CDR3 coding sequence is TGTGCCAGCAGTTCCCAGGCCGGGGAGCTGTTTTTT.

The chain joins TRBV5-1 to TRBJ2-2; possibly TRBD2 for D (5 bases). V dropped 2 bases and J dropped 0 bases, with 14 bases sitting between them. This CDR3 contains 17 residues. Germline V CDR1 and CDR2: SGHRS, YFSETQ. CDR3 DNA: TGCGCCAGCAGCTTTCTAGCTACGAGGTCGAACACCGGGGAGCTGTTTTTT. It translates to CASSFLATRSNTGELFF.

The rearrangement uses TRBV9 and TRBJ2-3, with TRBD2 matching over 8 bases. The CDR3 covers 16 residues. Germline lookup yields CDR1 SGDLS and CDR2 YYNGEE. Trimming at V came to 0 bases and at J to 3 bases, leaving 6 bases not matched to a gene. CDR3 DNA sequence: TGTGCCAGCAGCGTAGAAGGCGGGAGGCAAACAGATACGCAGTATTTT. It is translated as CASSVEGGRQTDTQYF.

The J gene is TRBJ1-1, the V gene TRBV6-2 or TRBV6-3; no firm D call. V was trimmed by 1 base and J by 7 bases, leaving 7 bases between them. This CDR3 contains 12 residues. The V gene's germline CDR1 is MNHEY and CDR2 SVGEGT. CDR3 nucleotides: TGTGCCAGCAGTTACTGGGCAGGTGAAGCTTTCTTT. Its translation: CASSYWAGEAFF.

This chain uses TRBV28 with TRBJ2-7, with D perhaps matching TRBD2 (5 bases). The CDR3 consists of 12 residues. Germline CDR1 and CDR2: MDHEN and SYDVKM. Trimming shortened V by 5 bases and J by 4 bases, and 9 bases separated the two germline ends. CDR3 in DNA: TGTGCCAGCAGTATGACGGGGTACGAGCAGTACTTC. Translation: CASSMTGYEQYF.

V gene TRBV5-1 combines with J gene TRBJ1-1, with a possible D match to TRBD1 (6 bases). V was pared by 4 bases and J by 1 base, with 17 bases between. Germline CDR1 SGHRS, CDR2 YFSETQ. The CDR3 is made up of 16 amino acids. The CDR3 region is CASSLQTGTGNTEAFF. The CDR3 region has the DNA TGCGCCAGCAGCCTCCAAACAGGGACGGGGAACACTGAAGCTTTCTTT.

V is TRBV28 and J is TRBJ2-5; D is unclear. Trimming pared 6 bases from V and 6 bases from J, leaving 14 bases between. The CDR3 length is 13 residues. In germline, CDR1 is MDHEN, CDR2 SYDVKM. The CDR3 spells CASSSDNAKTQYF. CDR3 nucleotide sequence: TGTGCCAGCAGCTCCGACAACGCCAAGACCCAGTACTTC. Filled out from reference TRBV28 and TRBJ2-5, the complete variable domain reads DVKVTQSSRYLVKRTGEKVFLECVQDMDHENMFWYRQDPGLGLRLIYFSYDVKMKEKGDIPEGYSVSREKKERFSLILESASTNQTSMYLCASSSDNAKTQYFGPGTRLLVL.

The CDR3 region has the DNA TGTGCCAGCAGACTACTCTACTCACCCCTCCACTTT. Protein: CASRLLYSPLHF. The chain joins TRBV28 to TRBJ1-6; D uncertain. Germline CDR1 and CDR2: MDHEN and SYDVKM. V was shortened by 6 bases and J by 10 bases, with 10 bases between the two germline ends. The CDR3 is made up of 12 amino acids.

The chain couples TRBV5-1 to TRBJ2-1; D possibly corresponds to TRBD2 (6 bases). The germline V gene encodes CDR1 SGHRS and CDR2 YFSETQ. The CDR3 extends over 15 amino acids. V lost 2 bases, J lost 7 bases, and 16 bases lay in between. CDR3 loop: CASSLSPTSFNEQFF. The CDR3 coding sequence is TGCGCCAGCAGCTTATCCCCGACTAGTTTTAATGAGCAGTTCTTC.

This clone was detected a few times. Different DNA sequences within this sample yield the same CDR3. J is TRBJ2-7 and V is TRBV7-2, with 9 bases lining up with TRBD1. V shed 3 bases, J shed 3 bases, and the junction held 3 bases outside the gene matches. The CDR3 loop spans 14 amino acids. The germline V gene has CDR1 SGHTA and CDR2 FQGNSA. The CDR3 spells CASSLAGQGYEQYF. The CDR3 DNA is TGTGCCAGCAGCTTGGCGGGACAGGGCTACGAGCAGTACTTC.

V usage is TRBV7-2 and J usage is TRBJ2-5; 7 bases are shared with TRBD2. CDR3 length equals 13 residues. Trimming removed 5 bases from V and 5 bases from J; junction bases left unmatched: 5. The germline CDR1 and CDR2 sequences are SGHTA and FQGNSA. CDR3 loop: CASSGSGLETQYF. CDR3 coding DNA: TGTGCCAGCAGCGGTAGCGGGTTGGAGACCCAGTACTTC.

V usage is TRBV2 and J usage is TRBJ2-1, with D possibly being TRBD2 (5 bases). The CDR3 extends over 15 amino acids. The germline CDR1 and CDR2 sequences are SNHLY and FYNNEI. V was cut by 5 bases and J by 4 bases, with 15 bases left in between. In DNA, the CDR3 is TGTGCCAGCAGTAAACGTTTAGCGCAATACAATGAGCAGTTCTTC. Translation: CASSKRLAQYNEQFF.

This sequence joins TRBV7-8 and TRBJ1-3; no reliable D call. V lost 5 bases to trimming and J lost 0 bases, with 8 bases between them. The CDR3 is 14 amino acids. The germline V gene encodes CDR1 SGHVS and CDR2 FQNEAQ. CDR3 in amino acids: CASSPRNSGNTIYF. The DNA for the CDR3 is TGTGCCAGCAGCCCCAGGAACTCTGGAAACACCATATATTTT.

This chain links TRBV11-2 with TRBJ1-1; no firm D call. Germline CDR1 SGHAT, CDR2 FQNNGV. The CDR3 consists of 13 residues. The V end lost 1 base, the J end lost 11 bases, and 14 bases lay between the germline ends. The CDR3 spells CASSLVIGQVAFF. The CDR3 DNA reads as TGTGCCAGCAGCTTAGTTATCGGTCAGGTGGCTTTCTTT.

The chain couples TRBV19 to TRBJ2-7; 12 nucleotides agree with TRBD2. The CDR3 contains 14 residues. The ends lost 6 bases at V and 3 bases at J; junction bases unmatched: 3. Looked up from germline, CDR1 is LNHDA and CDR2 is SQIVND (reference sequence). CDR3 coding DNA: TGTGCCAGTAGACTAGCGGGAGGCCGCTACGAGCAGTACTTC. Amino acid sequence: CASRLAGGRYEQYF.

The chain joins TRBV5-8 to TRBJ2-1, with TRBD1 identical over 8 bases. The CDR3 runs to 15 residues. With V trimmed by 4 bases and J by 6 bases, 9 bases remained unmatched. In germline, CDR1 is SGHTS, CDR2 YDEGEE. The CDR3 sequence is CASSPGQGTTNEQFF. In nucleotides, the CDR3 is TGTGCCAGCAGCCCCGGACAGGGCACGACCAATGAGCAGTTCTTC.

The J gene is TRBJ2-1, the V gene TRBV24-1; 9 positions agree with TRBD2. From germline, CDR1 is KGHDR and CDR2 SFDVKD. V shed 9 bases, J shed 2 bases, and the junction held 7 bases outside the gene matches. CDR3 length equals 15 residues. CDR3 region: CATARASGAYNEQFF. CDR3 bases: TGTGCCACCGCCCGGGCTAGCGGGGCCTACAATGAGCAGTTCTTC.

This chain uses TRBV7-2 with TRBJ2-1; 8 nucleotides match TRBD2. This CDR3 spans 14 amino acids. Germline CDR1 and CDR2: SGHTA and FQGNSA. With 7 bases clipped from V and 2 bases from J, the junction kept 4 bases outside the gene matches. CDR3 protein: CASTSGLTYNEQFF. In nucleotides, the CDR3 is TGTGCCAGCACTAGCGGGCTTACCTACAATGAGCAGTTCTTC.